A selection of T cell receptor beta chains follows, all from one sample in a study of OX40 agonist ivuxolimab in advanced cancers. Libraries were prepared by immunoSEQ multiplex PCR; TCRdb keeps only in-frame clonotypes and omits some of them. Among tens of thousands of clones listed, about 84% were seen once. The specimen comprised CD4+ or CD8+ T cells sorted from blood, sampled in a trial of the OX40 agonist ivuxolimab. The receptor set was obtained from an adult with an advanced solid tumor such as melanoma, head and neck, liver or kidney cancer. Each CDR3 is given with its conserved first and last residue. The D gene is left open where the match is weak. The size field is filled for only some rows; it gives once, few, many or a size class.

abundance	d_gene	v_gene	j_gene	CDR3nt	CDR3aa
NA	NA	TRBV6-6	TRBJ1-6	TGTGCCAGCAGTTACCTAGGAGTCTCCTCGGGATCACCCCTCCACTTT	CASSYLGVSSGSPLHF
NA	NA	TRBV27	TRBJ2-7	TGTGCCAGCAGTCCTACCCCCGGGGGCGAGGGGGAGCAGTACTTC	CASSPTPGGEGEQYF
NA	TRBD1	TRBV19	TRBJ2-7	TGTGCCAGTAGTACCGACAGGGGGGTCCGCGAGCAGTACTTC	CASSTDRGVREQYF
NA	NA	TRBV6-6	TRBJ1-1	TGTGCCAGCAGTTGGCAGACCACTGAAGCTTTCTTT	CASSWQTTEAFF
NA	NA	TRBV19	TRBJ1-1	TGTGCCAGTAGCTCGACAGGAAACACTGAAGCTTTCTTT	CASSSTGNTEAFF
NA	NA	TRBV10-3	TRBJ1-1	TGTGCCATCAGTGAGTCCCGCCCGGGGAACACTGAAGCTTTCTTT	CAISESRPGNTEAFF
NA	NA	TRBV19	TRBJ2-1	TGTGGTTCGAGCGGGTCCAAGGGAGAGGGGAGCTCCTACAATGAGCAGTTCTTC	CGSSGSKGEGSSYNEQFF
NA	TRBD2	TRBV6-5	TRBJ2-7	TGTGCCAGCAGTACTAGCGGGAACTCCTACGAGCAGTACTTC	CASSTSGNSYEQYF
few	TRBD2	TRBV5-4	TRBJ2-2	TGTGCCAGCAGCTTGGATAGCGGGGTATTGCGCGGGGAGCTGTTTTTT	CASSLDSGVLRGELFF
once	NA	TRBV7-2	TRBJ1-2	TGTGCCAGCAGCTTAGGTCTAGGGGGTATTGGCTACACCTTC	CASSLGLGGIGYTF
NA	TRBD1	TRBV9	TRBJ1-4	TGTGCCAGCAGCAGAGGGACAGGGTCGGAAAAACTGTTTTTT	CASSRGTGSEKLFF
NA	TRBD2	TRBV18	TRBJ2-1	TGTGCCAGCTCAACGGTTTTGACTAGCGGGGTTTACAATGAGCAGTTCTTC	CASSTVLTSGVYNEQFF
NA	TRBD1	TRBV30	TRBJ2-7	TGTGCCTGGAGTACCCAACAGGGGGACGAGCAGTACTTC	CAWSTQQGDEQYF
NA	NA	TRBV4-2	TRBJ1-1	TGTGCCAGCAGCTTAGAAGGGCAGGGCAGGAAAGCTTTCTTT	CASSLEGQGRKAFF
NA	NA	TRBV6-1	TRBJ1-1	TGTGCCAGCAGTGAAGTGGTGACTGAAGCTTTCTTT	CASSEVVTEAFF
NA	TRBD2	TRBV6-6	TRBJ2-3	TGTGCCAGCAAAAGCGGGGGGGTAGGGACCACAGATACGCAGTATTTT	CASKSGGVGTTDTQYF
NA	TRBD1	TRBV5-1	TRBJ1-2	TGCGCCAGCAGCTACGGGACAGGGGAGGGAGGCTACACCTTC	CASSYGTGEGGYTF
once	NA	TRBV2	TRBJ1-2	TGTGCCAGCAGTGGTCAGATGGGATATGGCTACACCTTC	CASSGQMGYGYTF
NA	NA	TRBV27	TRBJ1-6	TGTGCCAGCAGGGTGATTCGCGGCAGTTCACCCCTCCACTTT	CASRVIRGSSPLHF
NA	NA	TRBV19	TRBJ1-2	TGTGCCAGTAGTCTAGACCCGGGCCAAAAGGTCGGGGGCTACACCTTC	CASSLDPGQKVGGYTF
NA	TRBD2	TRBV6-5	TRBJ2-3	TGTGCCAGCAGTTACGGCGGGGGGGCTGCAGGTACGCAGTATTTT	CASSYGGGAAGTQYF
NA	NA	TRBV6-5	TRBJ2-3	TGTGCCAGCAGTTACTCCGGGTCGGGTGATACGCAGTATTTT	CASSYSGSGDTQYF
few	TRBD1	TRBV13	TRBJ1-1	TGTGCCAGCAGCTTAAACAGGGGCGGCACTGAAGCTTTCTTT	CASSLNRGGTEAFF
few	NA	TRBV5-4	TRBJ1-1	TGTGCCAGCAGCTCGAGGGAGAGCACTGAAGCTTTCTTT	CASSSRESTEAFF
NA	NA	TRBV5-1	TRBJ1-3	TGCGCCAGCAGCTTGAATTCCCCGGGGGCCGGGGGAAACACCATATATTTT	CASSLNSPGAGGNTIYF
once	TRBD2	TRBV27	TRBJ2-2	TGTGCGACCGGGACTAGCGGGAGGGCCGGCGTGCTGTTTTTT	CATGTSGRAGVLFF
few	NA	TRBV30	TRBJ2-7	TGTGCCTGGAGTTCGGGCGGCGCTAGTTGGCAGTACTTC	CAWSSGGASWQYF
NA	TRBD2	TRBV4-3	TRBJ2-3	TGCGCCAGCAGCCAAAAGGTGGTAAAGCGGGAGACAGATACGCAGTATTTT	CASSQKVVKRETDTQYF
NA	NA	TRBV6-6	TRBJ2-3	TGTGCCAGCAGTTACTCGAGGATTACAGATACGCAGTATTTT	CASSYSRITDTQYF
NA	TRBD1	TRBV11-3	TRBJ2-5	TGTGCCAGCAGCCGACAGGGTTTGGAGACCCAGTACTTC	CASSRQGLETQYF
once	NA	TRBV2	TRBJ2-5	TGTGCCAGCAGTCGGAGCGGGGAGACCCAGTACTTC	CASSRSGETQYF
few	TRBD1	TRBV10-1	TRBJ1-3	TGCGCCATCCATCCCCAAGGGGACAGGGGATTATTTGGAAACACCATATATTTT	CAIHPQGDRGLFGNTIYF
once	NA	TRBV19	TRBJ2-7	TGTGCCAGTAGTAATCGGCTTCGAGGCGAGCAGTACTTC	CASSNRLRGEQYF
NA	TRBD2	TRBV6-6	TRBJ2-5	TGTGCCAGCAGTTACCCCGGTTTAGCGGGGAGGGAGACCCAGTACTTC	CASSYPGLAGRETQYF
once	TRBD2	TRBV5-1	TRBJ2-3	TGCGCCAGCAGCTATCAAGGACTAGCGGGGACCACCACAGATACGCAGTATTTT	CASSYQGLAGTTTDTQYF
NA	TRBD1	TRBV27	TRBJ2-1	TGTGCCAGCAGTCACCACAGGGGGAATGAGCAGTTCTTC	CASSHHRGNEQFF
NA	TRBD1	TRBV5-4	TRBJ1-2	TGTGCCACCAGGACAGGGGGAACGTATGGCTACACCTTC	CATRTGGTYGYTF
NA	NA	TRBV7-9	TRBJ1-2	TGTGCCAGCAGCTTTTGGCAGGGCTATGGCTACACCTTC	CASSFWQGYGYTF
NA	NA	TRBV9	TRBJ1-4	TGTGCCAGCAGCGTAAGGGCAGGTTGGGCTGATGAAAAACTGTTTTTT	CASSVRAGWADEKLFF
NA	NA	TRBV30	TRBJ2-1	TGTGCCTGGAGCGTACAGAATGAGCAGTTCTTC	CAWSVQNEQFF
NA	NA	TRBV2	TRBJ2-3	TGTGCCAGCATGCAGCAGCAGGGAGATACGCAGTATTTT	CASMQQQGDTQYF
few	NA	TRBV6-5	TRBJ2-3	TGTGCCAGCAGCCCTCTAGAATTCGGCACAGATACGCAGTATTTT	CASSPLEFGTDTQYF
NA	TRBD1	TRBV18	TRBJ2-7	TGTGCCAGCTCACCGGACAGGTATTACGAGCAGTACTTC	CASSPDRYYEQYF
NA	NA	TRBV19	TRBJ1-2	TGTGCCAGTAGTATACCCACGGGGGCGAACTATGGCTACACCTTC	CASSIPTGANYGYTF
NA	TRBD2	TRBV27	TRBJ2-1	TGTGCCAGTGCCCAGCGGGAGGGCCGGGGACAGTTCTTC	CASAQREGRGQFF
NA	TRBD1	TRBV6-1	TRBJ2-5	TGTGCCAGCAGTGACTGGGTGGGACAGCAAGAGACCCAGTACTTC	CASSDWVGQQETQYF
NA	TRBD1	TRBV2	TRBJ2-1	TGTGCCAGCAGTAACAGGGGGCCGAGCTCCTACAATGAGCAGTTCTTC	CASSNRGPSSYNEQFF
NA	TRBD2	TRBV9	TRBJ2-5	TGTGCCAGCAGCGGCCGCGGAGCGGGGGGGCCGGAGACCCAGTACTTC	CASSGRGAGGPETQYF
NA	NA	TRBV18	TRBJ1-1	TGTGCCAGCTCACCTGTCGGCACTGAAGCTTTCTTT	CASSPVGTEAFF
NA	TRBD1	TRBV4-1	TRBJ2-3	TGCGCCAGCAGCGTTACCTCGACAGGGGATACGCAGTATTTT	CASSVTSTGDTQYF
NA	NA	TRBV7-8	TRBJ1-1	TGTGCCAGCAGCTTAGCGATGGGAGAGGCTGAAGCTTTCTTT	CASSLAMGEAEAFF
few	NA	TRBV9	TRBJ1-4	TGTGCCAGCAGCGTAGAAGGAGAAAAACTGTTTTTT	CASSVEGEKLFF
NA	NA	TRBV7-9	TRBJ1-1	TGTGCCAGCAGCCCGACAGGCACCTTGGAGGCTTTCTTT	CASSPTGTLEAFF
NA	NA	TRBV21-1	TRBJ1-4	TGTGCCAGCAGCAAGGCCTTCGGGGCGGCTAATGAAAAACTGTTTTTT	CASSKAFGAANEKLFF
NA	NA	TRBV2	TRBJ1-2	TGTGCCAGCACCCCGAGGGATGGGGCTTCTAACTATGGCTACACCTTC	CASTPRDGASNYGYTF